The 13 T cell receptor beta chains below were found in one sample sequenced in a study of blood T cell repertoires in COVID-19. Sequencing used immunoSEQ multiplex PCR; TCRdb keeps in-frame clones, though not all of them. The data contain about 36,000 clones, 78% of them singletons. The specimen sequenced was peripheral blood. Receptors were obtained from a man aged 60 to 69 with acute or convalescent COVID-19.

The chain couples TRBV28 to TRBJ2-4, with TRBD2 matching over 16 bases. The CDR3 extends over 18 amino acids. Germline trimming cut 6 bases from V and 1 base from J; bases unmatched to any gene: 6. CDR1 and CDR2 (germline): MDHEN, SYDVKM. CDR3 in DNA: TGTGCCAGCAGCACGGGACTAGCGGGAGGGTTTGCCAAAAACATTCAGTACTTC. Translated: CASSTGLAGGFAKNIQYF.

J is TRBJ2-7 and V is TRBV30, with TRBD1 matching 8 bases. The CDR3 runs to 14 residues. The ends lost 0 bases at V and 9 bases at J; junction bases unmatched: 10. The germline V gene has CDR1 GTSNPN and CDR2 SVGIG (reference sequence). The CDR3 loop is CAWSVKGQVPRQYF. DNA for the CDR3: TGTGCCTGGAGTGTGAAGGGACAGGTTCCTAGGCAGTACTTC. The variable domain in full, completed from reference TRBV30 and TRBJ2-7, reads SQTIHQWPATLVQPVGSPLSLECTVEGTSNPNLYWYRQAAGRGLQLLFYSVGIGQISSEVPQNLSASRPQDRQFILSSKKLLLSDSGFYLCAWSVKGQVPRQYFGPGTRLTVT.

The rearrangement uses TRBV6-5 and TRBJ2-2, with TRBD2 matching 10 bases. V shed 2 bases and J 6 bases; nucleotides not matched to a gene: 3. The CDR3 has 15 amino acids. CDR1 is MNHEY and CDR2 is SVGAGI in the germline V gene. The CDR3 region is CASSYDLAGAGELFF. The CDR3 DNA reads as TGTGCCAGCAGTTACGATCTAGCGGGAGCCGGGGAGCTGTTTTTT.

The chain has TRBV27 and TRBJ2-3, with TRBD2 identical over 14 bases. The junction had 15 bases not matched to a gene; V was cut back by 2 bases and J by 2 bases. From germline, CDR1 is MNHEY and CDR2 SMNVEV (reference sequence). The CDR3 totals 21 residues. The CDR3 sequence is CASSLRDPGLAGERYTDTQYF. The CDR3 region has the DNA TGTGCCAGCAGTTTAAGGGATCCGGGACTAGCGGGAGAAAGATACACAGATACGCAGTATTTT.

The chain uses TRBV5-1 and TRBJ2-2; 11 positions match TRBD2. Losses at the gene ends were 4 bases for V and 4 bases for J; bases not matched to a gene: 9. Germline V gives CDR1 SGHRS, CDR2 YFSETQ. The CDR3 runs to 17 residues. The CDR3 is CASSISIAGGPTGELFF. The CDR3, as DNA: TGCGCCAGCAGCATTAGTATAGCGGGAGGGCCCACCGGGGAGCTGTTTTTT.

This chain connects TRBV6-6 to TRBJ1-4; TRBD1 might be the D (5 bases). Trimming removed 5 bases at V and 2 bases at J, with 9 bases between. Germline CDR1 reads MNHNY; CDR2 reads SVGAGI (reference sequence). This CDR3 contains 14 residues. The CDR3 loop reads CASSKDTTNEKLFF. CDR3 DNA: TGTGCCAGCAGTAAGGACACCACTAATGAAAAACTGTTTTTT.

The V and J genes are TRBV5-5 and TRBJ1-3; 8 bases match TRBD1. There are 16 residues in the CDR3. Unmatched junction bases numbered 5, after V lost 3 bases and J lost 0 bases. Looked up from germline, CDR1 is SGHKS and CDR2 is YYEKEE (reference sequence). The CDR3 region is CASSWGTGTSGNTIYF. The CDR3 bases are TGTGCCAGCAGCTGGGGGACAGGAACCTCTGGAAACACCATATATTTT.

This clone has just a few counts. The CDR3 spells CASSEAGVVADTQYF. The CDR3 bases are TGTGCCAGCAGTGAAGCAGGGGTTGTTGCAGATACGCAGTATTTT. The chain employs TRBV6-1 and TRBJ2-3, with a possible D match to TRBD1 (5 bases). The germline V gene has CDR1 MNHNS and CDR2 SASEGT. The CDR3 consists of 15 residues. The germline V and J ends were trimmed by 0 bases and 4 bases, with 11 bases remaining between them.

In nucleotides, the CDR3 is TGTGCCAGCAGTTTATCGGGGGGAGGCTACACCTTC. As protein: CASSLSGGGYTF. J is TRBJ1-2 and V is TRBV28; TRBD1 might be the D (5 bases). V was trimmed by 1 base and J by 8 bases, leaving 8 bases between them. The CDR3 is 12 amino acids. Germline CDR1 is MDHEN and CDR2 is SYDVKM.

This clone appeared a single time. The rearrangement joins TRBV19 to TRBJ2-3; 9 bases agree with TRBD2. CDR1 and CDR2 from the germline V gene are LNHDA and SQIVND (reference sequence). Unmatched junction bases numbered 4, after V lost 5 bases and J lost 4 bases. The CDR3 consists of 14 residues. CDR3 coding DNA: TGTGCCAGTAGTCTCCTAGCGGGACCAGATACGCAGTATTTT. It specifies CASSLLAGPDTQYF.

This clone was observed a few times. The J gene is TRBJ2-1, the V gene TRBV4-1, with TRBD2 matching 9 bases. V lost 1 base, J lost 2 bases, and 3 bases stayed unmatched. Looked up from germline, CDR1 is MGHRA and CDR2 is YSYEKL. CDR3 size: 16 residues. CDR3 nucleotides: TGCGCCAGCAGCCAAGGACTAGCGGCGACCTACAATGAGCAGTTCTTC. It translates to CASSQGLAATYNEQFF.

Worth noting for this clone: Compared with germline, one end of the junction differs, possibly owing to a read error. The chain couples TRBV5-1 to TRBJ1-1, with a weak D call TRBD1 (5 bases). CDR1 SGHRS and CDR2 YFSETQ come from the germline V gene. CDR3 length equals 14 residues. CDR3 nucleotides: TGCGCCAGCAGGTTGGACACCTTGAACACTGAAGCTTTCTTT. Protein: CASRLDTLNTEAFF.

The chain recombines TRBV3-1 (or the pseudogene TRBV3-2) with TRBJ1-1, with D hard to call. The CDR3 totals 14 residues. The V gene lost 1 base and the J gene lost 5 bases, with 11 bases spanning the gap. CDR1 and CDR2 from the germline V gene are LGHDT and YNNKEL (reference sequence). The CDR3 loop reads CASSQVQARTEAFF. As DNA, the CDR3 is TGTGCCAGCAGCCAAGTCCAGGCTCGGACTGAAGCTTTCTTT.